This TCR beta chain was sequenced during a study of blood T cell repertoires in COVID-19. Background on the study: COVID-19 samples from acute and convalescent phases originated in the United States, Italy and Spain. The cDNA or gDNA used as material had been derived from T cells, B-cell-depleted T cells, or PBMCs.

Per the germline V gene, CDR1 is SGHTA and CDR2 is FQGNSA. This CDR3 spans 14 amino acids. V trimming: 2 bases; J trimming: 4 bases; junction bases outside the gene matches: 2. A note on this clone: Other DNA sequences in this sample translate to the same CDR3.

As processed by the authors: Estimation of nucleated cell counts was performed using reference gene primer amplification. Produced via immunoSEQ multiplex PCR; TCRdb's table is partial and in-frame only. V and J calls and clone size are given by that table; D and trimming were obtained from the DNA. Found here are under 300,000 clones, approximately 86% of them singletons; the top ten hold approximately 7.6%. The sequence was obtained from a man between 60 and 70 years old who had recovered from COVID-19. What was sequenced was peripheral blood. The chain is built from TRBV7-2 and TRBJ2-7; 10 positions match TRBD2. The CDR3 nucleotides are TGTGCCAGCAGCTTACTAGCGGGGGCTTACGAGCAGTACTTC. This sequence encodes CASSLLAGAYEQYF.